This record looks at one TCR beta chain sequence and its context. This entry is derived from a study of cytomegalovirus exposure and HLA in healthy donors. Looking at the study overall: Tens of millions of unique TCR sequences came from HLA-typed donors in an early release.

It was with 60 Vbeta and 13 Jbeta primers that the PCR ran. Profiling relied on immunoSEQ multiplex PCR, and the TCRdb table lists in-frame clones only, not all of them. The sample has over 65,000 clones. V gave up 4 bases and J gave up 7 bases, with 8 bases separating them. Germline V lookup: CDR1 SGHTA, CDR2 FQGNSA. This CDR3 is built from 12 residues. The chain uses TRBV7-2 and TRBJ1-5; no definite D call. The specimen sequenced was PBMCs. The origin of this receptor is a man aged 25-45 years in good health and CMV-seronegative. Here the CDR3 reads CASSSSGQPQHF. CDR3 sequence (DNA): TGTGCCAGCAGCTCGTCGGGGCAGCCCCAGCATTTT.